This passage covers 30 T cell receptor beta chains from one sample sequenced in a study of monozygotic twins with inflammatory bowel disease. With the 5' RACE reads reprocessed, TCRdb shows one record per CDR3 protein and no DNA. Seen in this sample are around 450,000 distinct CDR3 sequences; the ten most common clones hold around 2.4%. The sample was blood. The source of these receptors is a human donor with ulcerative colitis or Crohn's disease, or a healthy co-twin of an affected twin (not recorded which).

The CDR3 is CASSRGGNYGYTF. The chain joins TRBV3-1 to TRBJ1-2. The CDR3 length is 13 residues. Germline V gene lookup returns CDR1 LGHDT and CDR2 YNNKEL (reference sequence).

V and J are TRBV7-9 and TRBJ2-7; the D call of TRBD1 rests on TCRdb alone, since no DNA is present to check it. The CDR3 contains 18 residues. Germline V gene lookup returns CDR1 SEHNR and CDR2 FQNEAQ (reference sequence). CDR3 amino acids: CASSLAASGGLSQYEQYF.

The rearrangement joins TRBV28 to TRBJ1-5; TCRdb's D gene call, TRBD1, goes unchecked for lack of DNA. The CDR3 runs 19 residues. From germline, CDR1 is MDHEN and CDR2 SYDVKM. The CDR3 loop is CASSLLSGTGQGSNQPQHF.

The V gene is TRBV14, the J gene TRBJ2-1; the TCRdb call, TRBD1, lacks DNA for checking. The germline gives CDR1 SGHDN, CDR2 FVKESK. CDR3 length: 14 residues. CDR3 amino acids: CASSLGLSGDEQFF.

The chain combines TRBV5-1 with TRBJ2-3; the TCRdb call, TRBD1, lacks DNA for checking. This CDR3 comprises 15 residues. Germline loops: CDR1 SGHRS, CDR2 YFSETQ. This CDR3 is CASSNTGSSTDTQYF.

This sequence joins TRBV29-1 and TRBJ2-3; as DNA is missing, the TRBD2 call by TCRdb cannot be tested. This CDR3 has 15 residues. The germline V gene has CDR1 SQVTM and CDR2 ANQGSEA. Here the CDR3 reads CSVLWDGGFGATQYF.

V is TRBV12-3 or TRBV12-4 and J is TRBJ1-4; TCRdb returns TRBD1, unconfirmable since there is no DNA. The CDR3 length is 17 residues. CDR3 amino acids: CASRPDSYTATNEKLFF.

The rearrangement uses TRBV7-6 and TRBJ2-1. CDR1 is SGHVS and CDR2 is FNYEAQ in the germline V gene. The CDR3 runs 15 residues. The CDR3 protein is CASSPAGGVPNEQFF.

The CDR3 loop reads CASSLVDRVTDTQYF. The rearrangement uses TRBV12-3 or TRBV12-4 and TRBJ2-3; TCRdb indicates TRBD1, and absent DNA this call remains unverified. This CDR3 contains 15 residues.

The gene calls are TRBV5-1 and TRBJ1-4. Germline loops: CDR1 SGHRS, CDR2 YFSETQ. The CDR3 contains 14 residues. The CDR3 protein is CASSIVSSGEKLFF. Drawing the rest from reference TRBV5-1 and TRBJ1-4, the complete variable domain is KAGVTQTPRYLIKTRGQQVTLSCSPISGHRSVSWYQQTPGQGLQFLFEYFSETQRNKGNFPGRFSGRQFSNSRSEMNVSTLELGDSALYLCASSIVSSGEKLFFGSGTQLSVL.

The chain links TRBV7-9 to TRBJ1-2; the TCRdb call, TRBD1, lacks DNA for checking. The germline V gene has CDR1 SEHNR and CDR2 FQNEAQ (reference sequence). This CDR3 is built from 13 residues. The CDR3: CASSLGGQVGYTF.

The rearrangement uses TRBV29-1 and TRBJ1-1. Germline values: CDR1 SQVTM, CDR2 ANQGSEA. The CDR3 contains 11 residues. The chain's CDR3 is CSVDTNTEAFF.

This chain uses TRBV28 with TRBJ2-5. The CDR3 length is 16 residues. From germline, CDR1 is MDHEN and CDR2 SYDVKM. The CDR3 loop is CASSLSSAPFQETQYF.

The chain joins TRBV18 to TRBJ2-5; lacking DNA, the TRBD1 call made by TCRdb goes unchecked. The CDR3 sequence is 14 residues long. From germline, CDR1 is KGHSH and CDR2 LQKENI. CDR3 amino acids: CASSPGDLQETQYF.

The genes are TRBV12-3 or TRBV12-4 and TRBJ2-2. There are 14 residues in the CDR3. CDR3: CASRQWIDTGELFF.

The V and J genes are TRBV29-1 and TRBJ2-2; TCRdb outputs TRBD2, but without DNA this stays unchecked. This CDR3 comprises 15 residues. Germline lookup yields CDR1 SQVTM and CDR2 ANQGSEA. CDR3 region: CSVEVATPKAGELFF.

The chain combines TRBV6-1 with TRBJ1-5; checking the TCRdb D call of TRBD1 is not possible without DNA. The CDR3 is 14 amino acids. Germline V CDR1 and CDR2: MNHNS, SASEGT. The CDR3 region is CASSRRGPPEAQHF.

The J gene is TRBJ1-4, the V gene TRBV5-1; the D call of TRBD1 rests on TCRdb alone, since no DNA is present to check it. Per the germline V gene, CDR1 is SGHRS and CDR2 is YFSETQ. This CDR3 comprises 15 residues. Here the CDR3 reads CASSSGTGINEKLFF.

The rearrangement joins TRBV28 to TRBJ2-1; TCRdb gives TRBD2 as the D gene, but with no DNA this cannot be confirmed. Looked up from germline, CDR1 is MDHEN and CDR2 is SYDVKM. There are 15 residues in the CDR3. The CDR3 sequence: CASRIAGGPLDEQFF.

V usage is TRBV20-1 and J usage is TRBJ2-3. Germline CDR1 is DFQATT and CDR2 is SNEGSKA (reference sequence). This CDR3 comprises 11 residues. CDR3 loop: CSAILWDTQYF.

The chain recombines TRBV30 with TRBJ1-2. CDR1 and CDR2 (germline): GTSNPN, SVGIG (reference sequence). The CDR3 runs to 13 residues. The CDR3 spells CAWSVRGFYGYTF.

The rearrangement joins TRBV12-3 or TRBV12-4 to TRBJ2-1; the TRBD2 assignment by TCRdb is unverifiable without DNA. The length of the CDR3 is 15 residues. The CDR3 sequence: CASTSGGPLHNEQFF.

This chain uses TRBV4-1 with TRBJ2-7. CDR3 length equals 13 residues. CDR1 is MGHRA, CDR2 YSYEKL, per germline. CDR3 residues: CASSQAYSYEQYF.

The gene calls are TRBV6-1 and TRBJ1-2; TCRdb outputs TRBD1, but without DNA this stays unchecked. The CDR3 covers 15 residues. Germline assignment: CDR1 MNHNS and CDR2 SASEGT. The CDR3 spells CASSRQGSPGVGYTF.

The chain links TRBV28 to TRBJ2-3; TCRdb picks TRBD2, but there is no DNA to check that call. This CDR3 spans 16 amino acids. Germline CDR1 MDHEN, CDR2 SYDVKM. The CDR3 is CASSLPAGGNTDTQYF.

This chain joins TRBV5-1 and TRBJ2-1; TCRdb proposes TRBD2, but this gene call is untestable without DNA. Germline CDR1 reads SGHRS; CDR2 reads YFSETQ. This CDR3 has 16 amino acids. CDR3 amino acids: CASSLLAGSSYNEQFF.

The V gene is TRBV5-1, the J gene TRBJ1-5; TCRdb designates TRBD1, a call that cannot be tested without DNA. The germline CDR1 and CDR2 sequences are SGHRS and YFSETQ. CDR3 length: 15 amino acids. CDR3 sequence reads: CASSLEGQGTQPQHF.

The V gene is TRBV7-2, the J gene TRBJ2-5; as DNA is missing, the TRBD1 call by TCRdb cannot be tested. From germline, CDR1 is SGHTA and CDR2 FQGNSA. CDR3 length equals 15 residues. CDR3 region: CASSLGQGPQETQYF.

This chain joins TRBV5-4 and TRBJ2-3; the D gene TCRdb calls, TRBD1, cannot be checked with no DNA. The CDR3 loop spans 17 amino acids. The V gene's germline CDR1 is SGHNT and CDR2 YYREEE (reference sequence). CDR3 sequence reads: CASSPSGRNAHTDTQYF. The full variable domain, completed using reference TRBV5-4 and TRBJ2-3, is ETGVTQSPTHLIKTRGQQVTLRCSSQSGHNTVSWYQQALGQGPQFIFQYYREEENGRGNFPPRFSGLQFPNYSSELNVNALELDDSALYLCASSPSGRNAHTDTQYFGPGTRLTVL.

The V call is TRBV5-8, the J call TRBJ1-5. The CDR3 has 15 amino acids. Germline V gene lookup returns CDR1 SGHTS and CDR2 YDEGEE. This CDR3 reads CASSSTHYSNQPQHF.